The 27 T cell receptor beta chains below all came from one sample that was sequenced in a study of cytomegalovirus exposure and HLA in healthy donors. Primers for the PCR totalled 60 Vbeta and 13 Jbeta. Sequenced by immunoSEQ multiplex PCR; TCRdb stores in-frame clones only, minus some. The sample has under 200,000 clones, roughly 77% seen once; the top ten hold roughly 7.6%. The sample taken for sequencing was PBMCs. Receptors were obtained from a middle-aged woman in good health and CMV-seropositive.

This chain connects TRBV7-9 to TRBJ2-5; D perhaps matches TRBD2 (6 bases). Per the germline V gene, CDR1 is SEHNR and CDR2 is FQNEAQ (reference sequence). CDR3 size: 15 residues. Deletions cut 1 base from V and 4 bases from J, with 13 bases between. CDR3 coding DNA: TGTGCCAGCAGCTTAGACGGGGGTCGTCTAGAGACCCAGTACTTC. This codes for CASSLDGGRLETQYF. The variable domain in full, completed from reference TRBV7-9 and TRBJ2-5, reads DTGVSQNPRHKITKRGQNVTFRCDPISEHNRLYWYRQTLGQGPEFLTYFQNEAQLEKSRLLSDRFSAERPKGSFSTLEIQRTEQGDSAMYLCASSLDGGRLETQYFGPGTRLLVL.

The chain couples TRBV5-6 to TRBJ2-7; 8 nucleotides align to TRBD2. Trimming removed 2 bases from V and 0 bases from J; junction bases left unmatched: 13. CDR3 length equals 18 residues. Germline V CDR1 and CDR2: SGHDT, YYEEEE. CDR3 sequence: CASSFAVPAGVSSYEQYF. CDR3 in DNA: TGTGCCAGCAGCTTTGCAGTTCCAGCGGGAGTTAGCTCCTACGAGCAGTACTTC.

The rearrangement uses TRBV28 and TRBJ2-7; 10 bases are a match to TRBD2. Looked up from germline, CDR1 is MDHEN and CDR2 is SYDVKM. CDR3 size: 16 residues. V was clipped by 5 bases and J by 7 bases; unmatched bases: 14. In nucleotides, the CDR3 is TGTGCCAGCAGTCCGACTAGCGGGCCCACTTTGGGAGAGCAGTACTTC. It translates to CASSPTSGPTLGEQYF.

This clone was seen a handful of times. J is TRBJ1-1 and V is TRBV2; TRBD1 might be the D (6 bases). The germline gives CDR1 SNHLY, CDR2 FYNNEI. V lost 6 bases to trimming and J lost 3 bases, with 11 bases between them. This CDR3 is 13 amino acids long. The CDR3 DNA is TGTGCCAGCAGAGGTGCAGGGGACACTGAAGCTTTCTTT. Its translation is CASRGAGDTEAFF.

This CDR3 reads CASSPHDLRGLGNEQYF. The CDR3, as DNA: TGTGCCAGTAGTCCCCACGACCTCAGGGGGCTAGGGAACGAGCAGTACTTC. The chain employs TRBV19 and TRBJ2-7; 8 bases align to TRBD1. CDR1 is LNHDA and CDR2 is SQIVND in the germline V gene (reference sequence). V was pared by 5 bases and J by 5 bases, with 17 bases of the junction left unmatched. This CDR3 comprises 17 residues.

The chain links TRBV11-2 to TRBJ2-7; the D gene is possibly TRBD2 (7 bases). Germline assignment: CDR1 SGHAT and CDR2 FQNNGV. V lost 5 bases and J 4 bases, leaving 15 bases between the germline ends. This CDR3 is built from 14 residues. CDR3 amino acids: CASSPPGGWYEQYF. CDR3 nucleotides: TGTGCCAGCAGCCCGCCGGGGGGCTGGTACGAGCAGTACTTC.

This clone was recorded once. V usage is TRBV9 and J usage is TRBJ2-3; weak D call: TRBD2 (6 bases). This CDR3 comprises 15 residues. Germline V CDR1 and CDR2: SGDLS, YYNGEE. Trimming removed 0 bases from V and 11 bases from J, with 19 bases in between. Written as DNA, the CDR3 is TGTGCCAGCAGCGTAGAGGAGGGTCCGATGACTGTGCAGTATTTT. Translating it yields CASSVEEGPMTVQYF.

This clone is a singleton in its sample. The chain links TRBV15 to TRBJ2-1, with a tentative D call TRBD2 (6 bases). The V end lost 1 base, the J end lost 9 bases, and 19 bases lay between the germline ends. This CDR3 has 16 amino acids. Germline V gene lookup returns CDR1 LNHNV and CDR2 YYDKDF (reference sequence). In DNA form, the CDR3 reads TGTGCCACCAGCAGAGCGCCCGGTAGGAGGGGTACTGAGCAGTTCTTC. Translated, it gives CATSRAPGRRGTEQFF.

The chain is built from TRBV5-1 and TRBJ2-7, with 11 bases matching TRBD2. CDR1 and CDR2 (germline): SGHRS, YFSETQ. The CDR3 consists of 15 residues. V lost 4 bases, J lost 4 bases, and 7 bases stayed unmatched. As DNA, the CDR3 is TGCGCCAGCAGCGAAGGGACTAGCGGCCTATACGAGCAGTACTTC. Translation gives CASSEGTSGLYEQYF.

This sequence joins TRBV13 and TRBJ1-3; 8 bases map to TRBD1. V trimming: 5 bases; J trimming: 7 bases; junction bases outside the gene matches: 10. Germline V gives CDR1 PRHDT, CDR2 FYEKMQ (reference sequence). The CDR3 extends over 15 amino acids. The CDR3 DNA sequence: TGTGCCAGCAGCCAAATGCGGACAGGGATGAACACCATATATTTT. Amino acid sequence: CASSQMRTGMNTIYF.

The chain links TRBV29-1 to TRBJ2-2, with 12 bases lining up with TRBD2. V was pared by 6 bases and J by 4 bases, with 6 bases of the junction left unmatched. CDR3 length: 15 amino acids. Germline assignment: CDR1 SQVTM and CDR2 ANQGSEA. Here the CDR3 reads CSVRGLAGTTGELFF. As DNA, the CDR3 is TGCAGCGTCCGCGGACTAGCGGGAACCACCGGGGAGCTGTTTTTT.

In its sample, this clone was seen once. V gene TRBV18 combines with J gene TRBJ2-3, with TRBD1 matching over 12 bases. Trimming took 4 bases from V and 4 from J; bases not matched to a gene: 3. The CDR3 length is 15 residues. Germline CDR1 is KGHSH and CDR2 is LQKENI. The CDR3 spells CASSRDRGQADTQYF. CDR3 nucleotide sequence: TGTGCCAGCTCACGGGACAGGGGGCAGGCAGATACGCAGTATTTT.

The chain recombines TRBV7-8 with TRBJ2-7; D perhaps matches TRBD1 (5 bases). V lost 2 bases and J lost 7, with 12 bases in between. This CDR3 has 13 amino acids. Per germline, CDR1 SGHVS and CDR2 FQNEAQ. The CDR3 loop reads CASSLFAGWEQYF. DNA for the CDR3: TGTGCCAGCAGCTTATTTGCAGGGTGGGAGCAGTACTTC. The full variable domain, rest sourced from reference TRBV7-8 and TRBJ2-7, is GAGVSQSPRYKVAKRGQDVALRCDPISGHVSLFWYQQALGQGPEFLTYFQNEAQLDKSGLPSDRFFAERPEGSVSTLKIQRTQQEDSAVYLCASSLFAGWEQYFGPGTRLTVT.

Regarding this clone: A junction end diverges from the germline sequence, so it may reflect a read error. This same CDR3 is encoded by further DNA sequences in the sample. The genes are TRBV28 and TRBJ1-4; D gene unclear. The CDR3 runs 16 residues. Germline CDR1 reads MDHEN; CDR2 reads SYDVKM. The CDR3 nucleotides are TGTGCCAGTAGTTTATACAGTGTTGCAACTAATGAAAAACTGTTTTTT. Translation: CASSLYSVATNEKLFF.

This clone was detected a few times. The genes are TRBV6-5 and TRBJ2-7; D is unclear. This CDR3 contains 13 residues. The V end was cut by 8 bases, the J end by 0 bases, with 11 bases between. CDR1 and CDR2 from the germline V gene are MNHEY and SVGAGI. The chain's CDR3 is CASQAESSYEQYF. The CDR3 coding sequence is TGTGCCAGCCAGGCAGAGAGCTCCTACGAGCAGTACTTC.

A few counts support this clone. The chain links TRBV13 to TRBJ1-2, with D unresolved. This CDR3 is 13 amino acids long. V shed 2 bases and J shed 1 base, with 5 bases lying between them. CDR1 is PRHDT and CDR2 is FYEKMQ in the germline V gene (reference sequence). CDR3 amino acids: CASSLQDNYGYTF. CDR3 sequence (DNA): TGTGCCAGCAGCTTACAGGATAACTATGGCTACACCTTC.

Turning to this clone: At one boundary the junction diverges from the germline segment, which might be a read error. The J gene is TRBJ1-2, the V gene TRBV7-9, with TRBD1 matching 7 bases. The CDR3 contains 13 residues. CDR1 is SEHNR, CDR2 FQNEAQ, per germline (reference sequence). CDR3 coding DNA: TGTGCCAGCAACTTAAGGGACAGTCGTGGCTACACCTTC. Translated: CASNLRDSRGYTF.

This chain links TRBV2 with TRBJ2-7, with TRBD2 matching over 7 bases. Germline assignment: CDR1 SNHLY and CDR2 FYNNEI. The CDR3 runs to 15 residues. The V and J ends lost 1 base and 5 bases, in that order; junction bases with no gene match: 8. CDR3 sequence: CASSEVPGGVHEQYF. The CDR3 region has the DNA TGTGCCAGCAGTGAAGTACCGGGAGGTGTCCACGAGCAGTACTTC.

The rearrangement uses TRBV15 and TRBJ2-7; 12 bases fit TRBD2. The CDR3 is 15 amino acids. Trimming took 0 bases from V and 4 from J; bases not matched to a gene: 1. Germline V gene sequence: CDR1 LNHNV, CDR2 YYDKDF (reference sequence). The CDR3, as DNA: TGTGCCACCAGCAGAGATCTAGCGGGAGGGTACGAGCAGTACTTC. Protein product: CATSRDLAGGYEQYF.

This rearrangement joins TRBV11-1 to TRBJ2-5, with TRBD2 matching over 9 bases. The V segment lost 5 bases and the J segment 5 bases; nucleotides outside the gene matches: 15. The CDR3 is 17 residues long. Germline CDR1 SGHAT, CDR2 FQDESV (reference sequence). The CDR3 loop reads CASSLAGAGGFGETQYF. The CDR3 DNA follows: TGTGCCAGCAGCCTCGCCGGGGCGGGAGGGTTTGGTGAGACCCAGTACTTC.

The V call is TRBV10-3, the J call TRBJ1-5; D not resolved. Germline-derived CDR1 and CDR2 are ENHRY and SYGVKD. Between the trimmed V and J ends, which lost 4 bases and 4 bases, there was a span of 11 bases. CDR3 length: 14 residues. The CDR3 spells CAISAGSGNQPQHF. The CDR3 nucleotides are TGTGCCATCAGTGCCGGGTCTGGGAATCAGCCCCAGCATTTT.

This sequence joins TRBV28 and TRBJ2-1; perhaps TRBD2 as D (5 bases). This CDR3 contains 15 residues. From germline, CDR1 is MDHEN and CDR2 SYDVKM. Deletions cut 6 bases from V and 6 bases from J, with 18 bases between. CDR3 coding DNA: TGTGCCAGCAGGGGAGAGGGTTTATTTAGCAATGAGCAGTTCTTC. The encoded protein is CASRGEGLFSNEQFF.

The chain uses TRBV6-1 and TRBJ1-3; 7 bases line up with TRBD1. V dropped 10 bases and J dropped 1; count of bases not matched to a gene: 10. CDR1 is MNHNS and CDR2 is SASEGT in the germline V gene. The CDR3 contains 15 residues. As DNA, the CDR3 is TGTGCCACCTCCGCCGACAGGGAATCTGGAAACACCATATATTTT. Residues: CATSADRESGNTIYF.

V usage is TRBV18 and J usage is TRBJ1-1; 9 bases align to TRBD1. The CDR3 has 15 amino acids. V dropped 6 bases and J dropped 5; count of bases not matched to a gene: 10. Germline V gene lookup returns CDR1 KGHSH and CDR2 LQKENI. This chain's CDR3 is CASSVRQGGTTEAFF. The CDR3, as DNA: TGTGCCAGCTCCGTCCGACAGGGGGGTACGACTGAAGCTTTCTTT.

The chain recombines TRBV28 with TRBJ1-1; no definite D call. Germline V gene data show CDR1 as MDHEN and CDR2 as SYDVKM. The CDR3 has 14 residues. V gave up 1 base and J gave up 1 base, with 7 bases separating them. CDR3 protein: CASSLLHRNTEAFF. CDR3 nucleotide sequence: TGTGCCAGCAGTTTATTACACCGGAACACTGAAGCTTTCTTT.

This chain joins TRBV28 and TRBJ2-3; 11 bases fit TRBD2. CDR1 is MDHEN, CDR2 SYDVKM, per germline. This CDR3 has 16 amino acids. V lost 4 bases and J lost 0; bases outside the gene matches: 3. In nucleotides, the CDR3 is TGTGCCAGCAGTTCTAGCGGGAGGTCCAGCACAGATACGCAGTATTTT. Translation gives CASSSSGRSSTDTQYF.

With respect to this clone: Germline is not matched at one junction end, which may reflect a read error. This rearrangement joins TRBV7-9 to TRBJ1-5; D perhaps matches TRBD1 (6 bases). The CDR3 runs 15 residues. From germline, CDR1 is SEHNR and CDR2 FQNEAQ (reference sequence). The CDR3 DNA reads as TGTTCCAGCAGCCTAACAGGGAATAGCAATCAGCCCCAGCATTTT. Its protein is CSSSLTGNSNQPQHF.